This T cell receptor (beta chain) derives from a study of long-term antiretroviral therapy in people with HIV. This was the immunoSEQ v3.0 assay at survey level. Profiled with immunoSEQ multiplex PCR; TCRdb holds only in-frame clones, not every one. The table shows 20,000 to 25,000 clones, with less than 85% occurring only once. In the case of this clone: Its antigen remains unknown.

Germline CDR1 and CDR2: SGHDN and FVKESK. CDR3 length equals 18 residues. Losses at the gene ends were 0 bases for V and 2 bases for J; bases not matched to a gene: 11. General observations from the study: Clones that had undergone expansion before ART prevailed in the repertoire throughout all time points. All blood samples came from the years 2004 to 2017, possibly under older ART regimens. In HIV, the repertoires covered a tighter span of CDR3 lengths than in controls.

Here the sequenced sample was unsorted PBMCs, taken around 2.4 years after starting antiretroviral therapy. The receptor was derived from a man aged 40-55 years with HIV. This chain links TRBV14 with TRBJ2-3, with TRBD1 matching 7 bases. This CDR3 is CASSQDQGTAYFTDTQYF. The CDR3 coding sequence is TGTGCCAGCAGCCAAGATCAGGGGACAGCTTACTTCACAGATACGCAGTATTTT.